The 27 T cell receptor beta chains presented below share a single source sample, sequenced in a study of shared clonotypes between healthy human individuals. The repertoire was sequenced with immunoSEQ multiplex PCR; TCRdb's copy has only in-frame clones and lacks some. Counted here are some 300,000 clones, 73% occurring once; the ten biggest clones make up about 10%. The sequenced material came from memory CD4+ T cells sorted from blood. Subset reported: CD45RA-negative fraction. Source of these receptors: a man aged 25 to 40 in good health.

The chain couples TRBV19 to TRBJ2-2; a possible D gene is TRBD2 (5 bases). Trimming pared 5 bases from V and 5 bases from J, leaving 12 bases between. The CDR3 loop spans 14 amino acids. CDR1 LNHDA and CDR2 SQIVND come from the germline V gene (reference sequence). The CDR3 DNA is TGTGCCAGTAGTGAGAGGACGGGGACCGGGGAGCTGTTTTTT. Residues: CASSERTGTGELFF.

V usage is TRBV5-1 and J usage is TRBJ1-2, with D tentatively TRBD1 (6 bases). The CDR3 extends over 14 amino acids. The germline gives CDR1 SGHRS, CDR2 YFSETQ. Trimming stripped 4 bases from V and 3 bases from J, with 13 bases between. CDR3 in DNA: TGCGCCAGCAGCGGAGGGTACAGGGACTATGGCTACACCTTC. Its translation: CASSGGYRDYGYTF.

The rearrangement links TRBV25-1 to TRBJ1-1; D call uncertain. This CDR3 region has 14 residues. V lost 0 bases and J 1 base, leaving 6 bases between the germline ends. Per the germline V gene, CDR1 is MGHDK and CDR2 is SYGVNS. This CDR3 reads CASSEYLGNTEAFF. CDR3 nucleotides: TGTGCCAGCAGTGAATACTTGGGGAACACTGAAGCTTTCTTT.

The chain couples TRBV10-3 to TRBJ2-1, with 8 bases matching TRBD2. There are 19 residues in the CDR3. V was clipped by 0 bases and J by 0 bases; unmatched bases: 10. The germline CDR1 and CDR2 sequences are ENHRY and SYGVKD. CDR3 region: CAISESGYERESSYNEQFF. The CDR3 region has the DNA TGTGCCATCAGTGAGTCGGGGTACGAGCGGGAGAGCTCCTACAATGAGCAGTTCTTC.

The V and J genes are TRBV29-1 and TRBJ2-1, with TRBD2 identical over 7 bases. Germline V CDR1 and CDR2: SQVTM, ANQGSEA. V lost 8 bases, J lost 5 bases, and 15 bases stayed unmatched. CDR3 length equals 15 residues. The CDR3 loop is CSPNPGAGIHNEQFF. The CDR3, as DNA: TGCAGCCCTAACCCCGGAGCGGGAATACACAATGAGCAGTTCTTC.

This chain uses TRBV2 with TRBJ1-6, with 9 bases matching TRBD1. CDR1 is SNHLY, CDR2 FYNNEI, per germline. V was clipped by 2 bases and J by 9 bases; unmatched bases: 5. The CDR3 length is 15 residues. The CDR3 nucleotides are TGTGCCAGCAGTGAAATGGGACAGGGCACTTCACCCCTCCACTTT. Amino acids: CASSEMGQGTSPLHF.

This sequence joins TRBV6-6 and TRBJ2-3; possibly TRBD1 for D (6 bases). CDR1 and CDR2 from the germline V gene are MNHNY and SVGAGI (reference sequence). The CDR3 runs to 14 residues. The ends were cut back, 5 bases at V and 0 bases at J, with 9 bases in the middle. CDR3 region: CASSDRSSTDTQYF. CDR3 coding DNA: TGTGCCAGCAGTGACAGGAGTAGCACAGATACGCAGTATTTT.

The chain is built from TRBV6-1 and TRBJ1-5, with D uncertain. Germline V gene lookup returns CDR1 MNHNS and CDR2 SASEGT. V was cut by 2 bases and J by 0 bases, with 11 bases left in between. The CDR3 runs to 16 residues. For the CDR3, the DNA is TGTGCCAGCAGTGAACAACCGAGTTTTAGCAATCAGCCCCAGCATTTT. Its translation is CASSEQPSFSNQPQHF.

The CDR3 DNA sequence: TGTGCCAGCAGCATAGGGCTCGGGGATCAGCCCCAGCATTTT. Translation: CASSIGLGDQPQHF. The chain uses TRBV5-4 and TRBJ1-5; D remains ambiguous. This CDR3 has 14 amino acids. The V and J ends lost 4 bases and 5 bases respectively, with 13 bases between them. Germline V CDR1 and CDR2: SGHNT, YYREEE (reference sequence).

The gene calls are TRBV11-2 and TRBJ2-3; the D is unclear. Germline V CDR1 and CDR2: SGHAT, FQNNGV. V was pared by 0 bases and J by 0 bases, with 10 bases between. The CDR3 has 16 amino acids. This chain's CDR3 is CASSLEGAPSTDTQYF. The CDR3 DNA sequence: TGTGCCAGCAGCTTAGAAGGAGCGCCAAGCACAGATACGCAGTATTTT.

The chain recombines TRBV30 with TRBJ2-7; TRBD2 agrees at 12 bases. Unmatched junction bases numbered 18, after V lost 0 bases and J lost 6 bases. CDR3 length equals 19 residues. Germline V gives CDR1 GTSNPN, CDR2 SVGIG (reference sequence). Here the CDR3 DNA reads TGTGCCTGGAGTGTAAGGCAAGCGACCCGACTAGCGGGAGTCTCCGAGCAGTACTTC. Translation: CAWSVRQATRLAGVSEQYF.

This chain connects TRBV29-1 to TRBJ1-1; D call uncertain. The CDR3 loop spans 15 amino acids. Germline lookup yields CDR1 SQVTM and CDR2 ANQGSEA. Trimming removed 4 bases from V and 0 bases from J, with 15 bases in between. The CDR3 DNA reads as TGCAGCGTTGTTGGTCATAATACCCTGAACACTGAAGCTTTCTTT. The encoded protein is CSVVGHNTLNTEAFF.

This clone was counted many times. The J gene is TRBJ2-7, the V gene TRBV2; unclear D gene. The length of the CDR3 is 14 residues. CDR1 and CDR2 (germline): SNHLY, FYNNEI. The V end lost 7 bases, the J end lost 3 bases, and 16 bases lay between the germline ends. CDR3 loop: CASKGTFMVYEQYF. DNA of the CDR3: TGTGCCAGCAAAGGCACCTTTATGGTCTACGAGCAGTACTTC.

Only a few counts were recorded for this clone. The V call is TRBV2, the J call TRBJ2-6, with D perhaps TRBD1 (6 bases). Trimming removed 1 base from V and 0 bases from J, with 13 bases in between. Germline loops: CDR1 SNHLY, CDR2 FYNNEI. The CDR3 has 18 residues. The CDR3 nucleotides are TGTGCCAGCAGTGAAGGGGCAGGGGTCGGCTCTGGGGCCAACGTCCTGACTTTC. Its translation is CASSEGAGVGSGANVLTF.

The chain is built from TRBV11-3 and TRBJ2-1; possible D gene TRBD1, 8 bases. From germline, CDR1 is SGHNT and CDR2 YENEEA. This CDR3 comprises 15 residues. With 3 bases removed from V and 8 bases from J, the gap between germline ends came to 17 bases. The CDR3 region has the DNA TGTGCCAGCAGCTTCCAGGGGGCAGGGAGGGATGAGCAGTTCTTC. Amino acids: CASSFQGAGRDEQFF.

The rearrangement uses TRBV29-1 and TRBJ1-1; D not resolved. Per germline, CDR1 SQVTM and CDR2 ANQGSEA. This CDR3 comprises 12 residues. The germline V and J ends were trimmed by 3 bases and 1 base, with 6 bases remaining between them. Here the CDR3 DNA reads TGCAGCGTTGAGATCACGAACACTGAAGCTTTCTTT. Amino acids: CSVEITNTEAFF.

As concerns this clone: Other DNA variants within this sample encode the same CDR3. V is TRBV7-9 and J is TRBJ2-7; D unclear. The germline V and J ends were trimmed by 5 bases and 4 bases, with 12 bases remaining between them. Germline-derived CDR1 and CDR2 are SEHNR and FQNEAQ (reference sequence). This CDR3 region has 13 residues. The DNA of the CDR3 is TGTGCCAGCAGCCCCAAGGGTCCTTACGAGCAGTACTTC. This encodes CASSPKGPYEQYF. Supplemented by reference TRBV7-9 and TRBJ2-7, the full variable domain reads DTGVSQNPRHKITKRGQNVTFRCDPISEHNRLYWYRQTLGQGPEFLTYFQNEAQLEKSRLLSDRFSAERPKGSFSTLEIQRTEQGDSAMYLCASSPKGPYEQYFGPGTRLTVT.

In this sample, this clone turned up a few times. The chain employs TRBV4-1 and TRBJ2-7; 10 nucleotides agree with TRBD2. This CDR3 contains 15 residues. CDR1 is MGHRA, CDR2 YSYEKL, per germline. V dropped 4 bases and J dropped 4; count of bases not matched to a gene: 7. In DNA form, the CDR3 reads TGCGCCAGCAGCCTCGGACTAGCGGCAACTTACGAGCAGTACTTC. Amino acids: CASSLGLAATYEQYF.

This clone appeared a few times. The chain couples TRBV6-1 to TRBJ2-2, with 8 nucleotides matching TRBD1. The CDR3 totals 15 residues. The ends lost 5 bases at V and 6 bases at J; junction bases unmatched: 8. From germline, CDR1 is MNHNS and CDR2 SASEGT. The CDR3 bases are TGTGCCAGCAGTCTGGACAGGGTACGGTCCGGGGAGCTGTTTTTT. Translating it yields CASSLDRVRSGELFF.

V is TRBV14 and J is TRBJ2-6; tentative D call: TRBD1 (5 bases). Germline assignment: CDR1 SGHDN and CDR2 FVKESK. This CDR3 has 16 amino acids. V lost 1 base and J 0 bases, leaving 7 bases between the germline ends. DNA for the CDR3: TGTGCCAGCAGCCAAGGACAGTTCTCTGGGGCCAACGTCCTGACTTTC. The encoded protein is CASSQGQFSGANVLTF. The full variable domain, with the rest looked up from reference TRBV14 and TRBJ2-6, is EAGVTQFPSHSVIEKGQTVTLRCDPISGHDNLYWYRRVMGKEIKFLLHFVKESKQDESGMPNNRFLAERTGGTYSTLKVQPAELEDSGVYFCASSQGQFSGANVLTFGAGSRLTVL.

The chain couples TRBV5-1 to TRBJ2-7, with D possibly TRBD1 on 6 matching bases. The length of the CDR3 is 15 residues. Per the germline V gene, CDR1 is SGHRS and CDR2 is YFSETQ. The V end was cut by 0 bases, the J end by 2 bases, with 12 bases between. The CDR3 DNA sequence: TGCGCCAGCAGCTTGGAGGCAGGGGTCGCCTACGAGCAGTACTTC. This sequence encodes CASSLEAGVAYEQYF.

Notes on this clone: Being one base from a much bigger clone, this may be a read error. This chain joins TRBV10-3 and TRBJ1-1; 7 nucleotides line up with TRBD1. The CDR3 covers 15 residues. V shed 4 bases and J 3 bases; nucleotides not matched to a gene: 8. In germline, CDR1 is ENHRY, CDR2 SYGVKD. The CDR3 nucleotides read TGTGCCATCAGTGCCACCGGTGGACAGGACACTGAAGCTTTCTTT. Protein: CAISATGGQDTEAFF.

This clone was detected many times. The sample has other DNA sequences that encode this CDR3 too. The chain is built from TRBV27 and TRBJ1-2, with no clear D. The CDR3 is 13 amino acids. Germline values: CDR1 MNHEY, CDR2 SMNVEV (reference sequence). V gave up 5 bases and J gave up 2 bases, with 9 bases separating them. For the CDR3, the DNA is TGTGCCAGCAGTCCCCAGGCGAACTATGGCTACACCTTC. This codes for CASSPQANYGYTF.

The table lists this clone with a few counts. The chain carries TRBV6-5 and TRBJ1-6; TRBD1 might be the D (5 bases). Looked up from germline, CDR1 is MNHEY and CDR2 is SVGAGI. The CDR3 is made up of 14 amino acids. V lost 0 bases, J lost 7 bases, and 7 bases lay in between. The CDR3 DNA is TGTGCCAGCAGTTACTCGTGGGGGAATTCACCCCTCCACTTT. Residues: CASSYSWGNSPLHF.

V gene TRBV10-1 combines with J gene TRBJ2-5; tentative D call: TRBD2 (5 bases). CDR1 and CDR2 from the germline V gene are WNHNN and SYGVQD (reference sequence). The CDR3 is made up of 15 amino acids. V lost 4 bases to trimming and J lost 1 base, with 13 bases between them. The chain's CDR3 is CASSVGVNAQETQYF. The CDR3 nucleotides are TGCGCCAGCAGTGTCGGGGTGAACGCCCAAGAGACCCAGTACTTC.

In its sample, this clone was seen a few times. The CDR3 sequence is CASSLSSGIGEQYF. CDR3 DNA sequence: TGCGCCAGCAGCTTATCTAGCGGGATCGGTGAGCAGTACTTC. The V call is TRBV5-1, the J call TRBJ2-7; TRBD2 matches 9 bases. The CDR3 is made up of 14 amino acids. The J segment lost 7 bases and the V segment lost 2 bases, leaving 7 bases of the junction unmatched. CDR1 is SGHRS, CDR2 YFSETQ, per germline.

V and J are TRBV2 and TRBJ2-7, with D possibly matching TRBD2 (7 bases). Looked up from germline, CDR1 is SNHLY and CDR2 is FYNNEI. This CDR3 spans 13 amino acids. V lost 10 bases and J 3 bases, leaving 16 bases between the germline ends. The CDR3 protein is CATQRGGRYEQYF. The CDR3 DNA is TGTGCCACCCAAAGGGGGGGGCGCTACGAGCAGTACTTC.